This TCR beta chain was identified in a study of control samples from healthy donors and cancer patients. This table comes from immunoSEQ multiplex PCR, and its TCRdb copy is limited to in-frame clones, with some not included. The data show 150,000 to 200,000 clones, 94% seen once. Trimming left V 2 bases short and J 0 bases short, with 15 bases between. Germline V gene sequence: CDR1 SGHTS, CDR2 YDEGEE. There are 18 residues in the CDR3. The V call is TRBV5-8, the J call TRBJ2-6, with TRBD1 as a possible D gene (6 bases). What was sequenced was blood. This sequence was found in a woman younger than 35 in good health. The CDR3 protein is CASSLPDSEYSGANVLTF. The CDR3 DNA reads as TGTGCCAGCAGCTTACCGGACAGTGAATACTCTGGGGCCAACGTCCTGACTTTC.